This T cell receptor (beta chain) appears in the sequencing data of a study of OX40 agonist ivuxolimab in advanced cancers. Whole-study results and caveats: Among patients with partial responses at 0.1-3.0 mg/kg, clonal expansion was among the lowest.

Turning to this clone: Its antigen is unidentified.

Germline V lookup: CDR1 SGHTA, CDR2 FQGNSA. CDR3 length equals 13 residues. Unmatched junction bases numbered 0, after V lost 2 bases and J lost 3 bases. The protocol was immunoSEQ multiplex PCR, while the TCRdb copy is restricted to in-frame clones and leaves out a portion. This sample has roughly 67,000 clones, with about 82% found just once. The receptor was isolated from an adult with an advanced solid tumor such as melanoma, head and neck, liver or kidney cancer. The sequencing used CD4+ or CD8+ T cells sorted from blood, collected in a trial of the OX40 agonist ivuxolimab. V is TRBV7-2 and J is TRBJ2-7; TRBD2 matches 8 bases. The CDR3 loop reads CASSLSGSYEQYF. CDR3 DNA sequence: TGTGCCAGCAGCTTAAGCGGGAGCTACGAGCAGTACTTC.